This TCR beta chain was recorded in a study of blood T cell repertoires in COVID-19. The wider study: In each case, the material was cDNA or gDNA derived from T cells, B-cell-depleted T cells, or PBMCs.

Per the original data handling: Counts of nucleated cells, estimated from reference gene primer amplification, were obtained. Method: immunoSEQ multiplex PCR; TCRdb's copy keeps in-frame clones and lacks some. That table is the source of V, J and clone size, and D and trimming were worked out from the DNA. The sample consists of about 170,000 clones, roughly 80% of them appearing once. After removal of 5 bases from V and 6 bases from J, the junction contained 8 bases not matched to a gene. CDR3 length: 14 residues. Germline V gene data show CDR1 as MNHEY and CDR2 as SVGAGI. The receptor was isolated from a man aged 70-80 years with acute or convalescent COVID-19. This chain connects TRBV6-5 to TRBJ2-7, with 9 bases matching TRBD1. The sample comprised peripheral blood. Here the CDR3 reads CASSHRGRAIEQYF. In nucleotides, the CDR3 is TGTGCCAGCAGTCACAGGGGGCGGGCAATCGAGCAGTACTTC.